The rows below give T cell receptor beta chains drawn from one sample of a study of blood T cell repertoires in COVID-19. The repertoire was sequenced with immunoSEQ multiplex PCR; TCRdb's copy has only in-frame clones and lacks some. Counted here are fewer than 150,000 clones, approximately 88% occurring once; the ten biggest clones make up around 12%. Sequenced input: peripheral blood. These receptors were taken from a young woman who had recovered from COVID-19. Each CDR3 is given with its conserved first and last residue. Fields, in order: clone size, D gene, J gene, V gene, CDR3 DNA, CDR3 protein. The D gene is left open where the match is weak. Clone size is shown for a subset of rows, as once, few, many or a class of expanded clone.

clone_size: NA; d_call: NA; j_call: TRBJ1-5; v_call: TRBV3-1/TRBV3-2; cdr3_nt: TGTGCCAGCAGCCAAAACCTGGGGGGGAATCAGCCCCAGCATTTT; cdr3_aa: CASSQNLGGNQPQHF
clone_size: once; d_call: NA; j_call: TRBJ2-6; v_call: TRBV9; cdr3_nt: TGTGCCAGCAGCGTAGCGGGCGGGGTTTCCAACGTCCTGACTTTC; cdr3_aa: CASSVAGGVSNVLTF
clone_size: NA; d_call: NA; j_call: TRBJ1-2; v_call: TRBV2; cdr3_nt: TGTGCCAGCAGCCCGGACAAAACCTATGGCTACACCTTC; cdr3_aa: CASSPDKTYGYTF
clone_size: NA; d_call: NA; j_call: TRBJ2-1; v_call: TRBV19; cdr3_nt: TGTGCCAGTAGTATAACGGGGACCTACAATGAGCAGTTCTTC; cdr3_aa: CASSITGTYNEQFF
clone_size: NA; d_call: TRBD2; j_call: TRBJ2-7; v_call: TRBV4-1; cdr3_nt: TGCGCCAGCAGCGGGACTAGCGGGTACGAGCAGTACTTC; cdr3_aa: CASSGTSGYEQYF
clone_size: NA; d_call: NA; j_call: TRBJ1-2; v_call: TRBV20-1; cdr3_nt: TGCAGTGCTAGTACCGGGACTACCTATGGCTACACCTTC; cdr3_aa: CSASTGTTYGYTF
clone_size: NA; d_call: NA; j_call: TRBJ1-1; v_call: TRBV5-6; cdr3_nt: TGTGCCAGCAGAGAGGTAGCGGGACCGAACACTGAAGCTTTCTTT; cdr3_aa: CASREVAGPNTEAFF
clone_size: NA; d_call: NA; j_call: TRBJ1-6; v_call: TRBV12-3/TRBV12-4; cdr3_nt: TGTGCCAGCAGTTTAGGCCAGGGTTCACCCCTCCACTTT; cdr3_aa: CASSLGQGSPLHF
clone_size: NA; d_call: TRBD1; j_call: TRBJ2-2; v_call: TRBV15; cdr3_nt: TGTGCCACCAGCAGAGATAAGGGACAGGGATCCTTTGGGGCGAACACCGGGGAGCTGTTTTTT; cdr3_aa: CATSRDKGQGSFGANTGELFF
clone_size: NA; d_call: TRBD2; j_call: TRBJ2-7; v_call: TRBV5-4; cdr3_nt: TGTGCCAGCAGCTTGGGGACTAGCAACGAGCAGTACTTC; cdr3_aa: CASSLGTSNEQYF
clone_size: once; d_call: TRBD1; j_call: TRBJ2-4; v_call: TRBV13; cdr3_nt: TGTGCCAGCAGCTCGACAGGGTCGGGCATTCAGTACTTC; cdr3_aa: CASSSTGSGIQYF
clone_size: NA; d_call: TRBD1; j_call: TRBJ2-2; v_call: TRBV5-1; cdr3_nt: TGCGCCAGCAGCTTGACCGGGACAGGTCCCGCCGGGGAGCTGTTTTTT; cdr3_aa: CASSLTGTGPAGELFF
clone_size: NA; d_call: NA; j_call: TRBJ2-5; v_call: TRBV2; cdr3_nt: TGTGCCAGCAGCCTTAGAGGGGGTAATCGGGAGACCCAGTACTTC; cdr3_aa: CASSLRGGNRETQYF
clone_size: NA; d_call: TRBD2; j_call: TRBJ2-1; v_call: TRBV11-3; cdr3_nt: TGTGCCAGCAGCGCGGGACTAGCGGGAGGCAATGAGCAGTTCTTC; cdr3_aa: CASSAGLAGGNEQFF
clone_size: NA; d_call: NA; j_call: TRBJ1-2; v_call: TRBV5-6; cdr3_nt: TGTGCCAGCAGCCTGTATAACTATGGCTACACCTTC; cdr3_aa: CASSLYNYGYTF
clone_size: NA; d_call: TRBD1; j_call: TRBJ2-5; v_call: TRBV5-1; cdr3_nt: TGCGCCAGCAGCTTGGCGGGACAGGGGAGAGAGACCCAGTACTTC; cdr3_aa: CASSLAGQGRETQYF
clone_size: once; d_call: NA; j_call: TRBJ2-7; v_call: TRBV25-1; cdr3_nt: TGTGCCAGCAGTAAACAGGGCCATGACGCCTACGAGCAGTACTTC; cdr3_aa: CASSKQGHDAYEQYF
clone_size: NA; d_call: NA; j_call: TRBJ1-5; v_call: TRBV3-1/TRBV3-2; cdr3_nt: TGTGCCAGCAGCCAAGATCGAGATCAGCCCCAGCATTTT; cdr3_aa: CASSQDRDQPQHF
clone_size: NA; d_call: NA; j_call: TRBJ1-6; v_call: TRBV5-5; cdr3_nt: TGTGCCAGCAGCTTGGACAGGGCACCTATGTCACCCCTCCACTTT; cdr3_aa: CASSLDRAPMSPLHF
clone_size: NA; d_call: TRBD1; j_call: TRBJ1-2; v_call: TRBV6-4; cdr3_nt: TGTGCCAGCAGTGTAACTGGGACAGGAGGTGGCTACACCTTC; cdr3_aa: CASSVTGTGGGYTF
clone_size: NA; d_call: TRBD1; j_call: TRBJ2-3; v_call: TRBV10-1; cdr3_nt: TGCGCCAGCAGTAGGGACAGGAGGACCGATACGCAGTATTTT; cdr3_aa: CASSRDRRTDTQYF
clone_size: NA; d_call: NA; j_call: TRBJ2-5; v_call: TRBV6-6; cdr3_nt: TGTGCCAGCAGGGATGGCCTAGCTTCGATAGAGACCCAGTACTTC; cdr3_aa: CASRDGLASIETQYF
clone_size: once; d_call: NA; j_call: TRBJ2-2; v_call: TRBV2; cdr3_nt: TGTGCCAGCAGTGAGGCTCACACCGGGGAGCTGTTTTTT; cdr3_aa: CASSEAHTGELFF
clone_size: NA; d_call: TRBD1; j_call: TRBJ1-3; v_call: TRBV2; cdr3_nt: TGTGCCAGCAAGGACAGGGCTGGAAACACCATATATTTT; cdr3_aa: CASKDRAGNTIYF
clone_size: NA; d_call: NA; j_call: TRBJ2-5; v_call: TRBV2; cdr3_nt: TGTGCCAGCAGTGATATCCGGGGGGAGACCCAGTACTTC; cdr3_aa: CASSDIRGETQYF
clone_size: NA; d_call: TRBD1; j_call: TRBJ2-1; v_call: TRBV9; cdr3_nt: TGTGCCAGCAGCGCAACCGCTAAGGACAGGTCCAATGAGCAGTTCTTC; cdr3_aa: CASSATAKDRSNEQFF
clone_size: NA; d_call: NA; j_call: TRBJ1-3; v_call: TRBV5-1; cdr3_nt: TGCGCCAGCAGGGCGGTGAGCTCTGGAAACACCATATATTTT; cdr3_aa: CASRAVSSGNTIYF
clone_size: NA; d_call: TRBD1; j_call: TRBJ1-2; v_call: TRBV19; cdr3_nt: TGTGCCAGTAGTATCTGGGACAGACCAGACTATGGCTACACCTTC; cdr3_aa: CASSIWDRPDYGYTF
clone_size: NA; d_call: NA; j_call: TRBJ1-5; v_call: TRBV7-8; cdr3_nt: TGTGCCAGCAGCTTAGTGGGGGGGGAAGGCAATCAGCCCCAGCATTTT; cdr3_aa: CASSLVGGEGNQPQHF
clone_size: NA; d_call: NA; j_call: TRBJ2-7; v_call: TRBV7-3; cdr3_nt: TGTGCCAGCTCCATGGACAGCTCCTACGAGCAGTACTTC; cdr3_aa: CASSMDSSYEQYF
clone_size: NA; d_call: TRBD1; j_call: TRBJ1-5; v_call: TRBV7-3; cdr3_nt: TGTGCCAGCAGCTTCGGACAGGGTGGCCAGCCCCAGCATTTT; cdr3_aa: CASSFGQGGQPQHF
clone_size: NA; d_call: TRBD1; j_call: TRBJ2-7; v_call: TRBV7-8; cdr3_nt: TGTGCCAGCAGCTTTAGGACAGGGGACCCGGGGTCCTACGAGCAGTACTTC; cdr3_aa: CASSFRTGDPGSYEQYF
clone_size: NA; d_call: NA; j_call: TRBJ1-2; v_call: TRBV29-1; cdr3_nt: TGCAGCGTGAATTTACAGGGTTCGGGGTATGGCTACACCTTC; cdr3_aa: CSVNLQGSGYGYTF
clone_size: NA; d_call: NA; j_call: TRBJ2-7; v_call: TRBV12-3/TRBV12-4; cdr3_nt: TGTGCCTGGATACAGGGTCCCTACGAGCAGTACTTC; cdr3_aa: CAWIQGPYEQYF
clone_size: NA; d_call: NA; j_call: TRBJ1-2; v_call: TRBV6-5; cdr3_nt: TGTGCCAGCAGGCCTCCGCAGGGAGGTCATGGCTACACCTTC; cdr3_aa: CASRPPQGGHGYTF
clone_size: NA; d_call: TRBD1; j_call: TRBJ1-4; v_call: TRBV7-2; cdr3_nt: TGTGCCAGCAGATCGGACAGGGGTTCAACTAATGAAAAACTGTTTTTT; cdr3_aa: CASRSDRGSTNEKLFF
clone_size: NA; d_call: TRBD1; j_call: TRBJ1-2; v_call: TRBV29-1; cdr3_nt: TGCAGCGTTGACGGGACAGGGGACGATGGCTACACCTTC; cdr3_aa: CSVDGTGDDGYTF
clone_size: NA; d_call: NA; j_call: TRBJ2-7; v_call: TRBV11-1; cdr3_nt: TGTGCCAGCAGCCCACAGACAGGACCCTACGAGCAGTACTTC; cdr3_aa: CASSPQTGPYEQYF
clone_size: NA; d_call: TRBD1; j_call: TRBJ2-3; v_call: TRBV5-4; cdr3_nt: TGTGCCAGCAGCTTGGAGATAGGGGGCCAGACAGGGGATACGCAGTATTTT; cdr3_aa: CASSLEIGGQTGDTQYF
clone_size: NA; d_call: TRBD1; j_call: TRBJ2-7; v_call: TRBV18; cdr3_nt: TGTGCCAGCTCACGCACAGGGGGGCCCGCCTACGAGCAGTACTTC; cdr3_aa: CASSRTGGPAYEQYF
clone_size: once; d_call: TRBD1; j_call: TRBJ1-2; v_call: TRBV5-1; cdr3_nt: TGCGCCAGCAGCTTACAGGGGGCGAATGGCTACACCTTC; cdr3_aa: CASSLQGANGYTF
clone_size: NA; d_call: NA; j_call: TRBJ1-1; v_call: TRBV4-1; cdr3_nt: TGCGCCAGCAGCCAAGATCCAGGGGTGAAGACTGAAGCTTTCTTT; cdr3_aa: CASSQDPGVKTEAFF
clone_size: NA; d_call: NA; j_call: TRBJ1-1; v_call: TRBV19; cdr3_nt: TGTGCCAGTAGCCACAGGGCGAACACTGAAGCTTTCTTT; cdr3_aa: CASSHRANTEAFF
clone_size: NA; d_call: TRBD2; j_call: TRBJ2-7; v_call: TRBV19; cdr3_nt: TGTGCCAGTAGCGTCGGCGGGAGCTTCCACGAGCAGTACTTC; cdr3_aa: CASSVGGSFHEQYF
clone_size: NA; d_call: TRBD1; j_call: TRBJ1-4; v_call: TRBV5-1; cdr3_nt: TGCGCCCAGGGGGGCGCAACTAATGAAAAACTGTTTTTT; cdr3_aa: CAQGGATNEKLFF
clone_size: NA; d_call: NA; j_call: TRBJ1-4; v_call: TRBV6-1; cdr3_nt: TGTGCCAGCAGTGAGACAGCCCCTAATGAAAAACTGTTTTTT; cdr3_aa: CASSETAPNEKLFF
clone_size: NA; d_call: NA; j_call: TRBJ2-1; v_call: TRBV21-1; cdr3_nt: TGTGCCAGCAGGAATACTAGCGGGGGGGAAAACAATGAGCAGTTCTTC; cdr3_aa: CASRNTSGGENNEQFF
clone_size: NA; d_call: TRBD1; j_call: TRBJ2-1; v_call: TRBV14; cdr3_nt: TGTGCCAGCAGCCAAGAAGGGGGCGCTGAGCAGTTCTTC; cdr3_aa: CASSQEGGAEQFF
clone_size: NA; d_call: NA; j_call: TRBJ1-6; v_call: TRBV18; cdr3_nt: TGTGCCAGCTCACCAGTGGGCAGTGGGTCACCCCTCCACTTT; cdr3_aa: CASSPVGSGSPLHF
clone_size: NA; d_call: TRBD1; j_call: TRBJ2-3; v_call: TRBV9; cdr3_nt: TGTGCCAGCAGCGTACAGGGGGAGGATACGCAGTATTTT; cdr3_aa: CASSVQGEDTQYF
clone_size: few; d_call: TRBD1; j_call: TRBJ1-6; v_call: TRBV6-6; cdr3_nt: TGTGCCAGCAGCCGACAGGGGTCCCTGAGCTCCTATAATTCACCCCTCCACTTT; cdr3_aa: CASSRQGSLSSYNSPLHF
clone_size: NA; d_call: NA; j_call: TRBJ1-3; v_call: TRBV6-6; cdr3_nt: TGTGCCAGCCTGCACGGGGGGAGCTCTGGAAACACCATATATTTT; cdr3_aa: CASLHGGSSGNTIYF